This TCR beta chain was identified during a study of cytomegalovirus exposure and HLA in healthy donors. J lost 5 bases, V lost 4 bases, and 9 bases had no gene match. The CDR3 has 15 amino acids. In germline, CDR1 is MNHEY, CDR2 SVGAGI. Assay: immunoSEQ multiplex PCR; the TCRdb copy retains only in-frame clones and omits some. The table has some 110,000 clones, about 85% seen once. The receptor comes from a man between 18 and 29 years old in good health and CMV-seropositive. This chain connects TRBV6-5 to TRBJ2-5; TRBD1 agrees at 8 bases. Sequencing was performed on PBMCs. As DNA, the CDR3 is TGTGCCAGCAGTTCTGGACAGGGTGTGTTTGAGACCCAGTACTTC. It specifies CASSSGQGVFETQYF.